This entry lists 8 T cell receptor beta chains sequenced from one sample in a study of early T cells in non-severe SARS-CoV-2 infection. TCRdb re-called the 5' RACE reads through MiXCR, storing one row per CDR3 protein. The data hold 75,000 to 100,000 distinct CDR3 sequences, with roughly 14% observed a single time. The sequenced sample was whole blood. These receptors were taken from an adult who was a healthcare worker with PCR-confirmed SARS-CoV-2 infection or an uninfected control (not recorded which).

J is TRBJ1-4 and V is TRBV6-1; D may be TRBD1 (5 bases). V was clipped by 1 base and J by 16 bases, with 16 bases between them. The CDR3 consists of 13 residues. CDR1 and CDR2 from the germline V gene are MNHNS and SASEGT. The CDR3 DNA reads as TGTGCCAGCAGTGAAGACGGGGACGTTCTTCGGTTTTTT. Translated, it gives CASSEDGDVLRFF.

This clonotype was seen more than once but under ten times. The chain recombines TRBV20-1 with TRBJ2-5, with TRBD2 identical over 7 bases. The junction had 13 bases not matched to a gene; V was cut back by 6 bases and J by 3 bases. The germline V gene encodes CDR1 DFQATT and CDR2 SNEGSKA (reference sequence). The CDR3 covers 15 residues. The DNA for the CDR3 is TGCAGTGCCCGGACTAGTAGGGACCCGGAAGAGACCCAGTACTTC. Encoded protein: CSARTSRDPEETQYF.

This clonotype has just a few counts. The chain links TRBV5-1 to TRBJ2-7; unclear D gene. Germline V lookup: CDR1 SGHRS, CDR2 YFSETQ. This CDR3 contains 13 residues. With 0 bases removed from V and 5 bases from J, the gap between germline ends came to 9 bases. CDR3 DNA sequence: TGCGCCAGCAGCTTGGTTTCGGGTAACGAGCAGTACGTC. Amino acids: CASSLVSGNEQYV.

This clonotype has a handful of counts. This chain uses TRBV3-1 with TRBJ1-1, with D tentatively TRBD1 (5 bases). The CDR3 totals 13 residues. The germline CDR1 and CDR2 sequences are LGHDT and YNNKEL (reference sequence). V was shortened by 4 bases and J by 1 base, with 7 bases between the two germline ends. CDR3 in DNA: TGTGCCAGCAGCCGACAGCCGAACACTGAAGCTTTCTTT. Amino acids: CASSRQPNTEAFF. The whole variable domain, remainder taken from reference TRBV3-1 and TRBJ1-1, is DTAVSQTPKYLVTQMGNDKSIKCEQNLGHDTMYWYKQDSKKFLKIMFSYNNKELIINETVPNRFSPKSPDKAHLNLHINSLELGDSAVYFCASSRQPNTEAFFGQGTRLTVV.

This rearrangement joins TRBV6-5 to TRBJ1-1; D gene ambiguous. The CDR3 length is 12 residues. V lost 7 bases to trimming and J lost 1 base, with 7 bases between them. In germline, CDR1 is MNHEY, CDR2 SVGAGI. The CDR3 here is CASNRKNTEAFF. In DNA form, the CDR3 reads TGTGCCAGCAACAGAAAGAACACTGAAGCTTTCTTT.

This clonotype was counted many times. J is TRBJ2-4 and V is TRBV3-1; D unclear. The CDR3 loop spans 14 amino acids. Per germline, CDR1 LGHDT and CDR2 YNNKEL (reference sequence). V lost 4 bases and J lost 3, with 10 bases in between. The CDR3: CASSPLTGKNIQYF. The CDR3 bases are TGTGCCAGCAGCCCCCTGACGGGCAAAAACATTCAGTACTTC.

The table lists this clonotype with a few counts. V is TRBV2 and J is TRBJ2-5; TRBD1 aligns across 7 bases. Germline CDR1 SNHLY, CDR2 FYNNEI. The trim removed 5 bases at V and 7 bases at J, leaving 7 bases unmatched. This CDR3 is built from 13 residues. As DNA, the CDR3 is TGTGCCAGCAGTACAACAGGGGTCGGGACCCAGTACTTC. Translation: CASSTTGVGTQYF.

This clonotype showed up just a few times. This chain connects TRBV5-1 to TRBJ2-1; D remains unclear. The V and J ends lost 3 bases and 7 bases respectively, with 14 bases between them. This CDR3 comprises 14 residues. Germline CDR1 and CDR2: SGHRS and YFSETQ. Here the CDR3 DNA reads TGCGCCAGCAGCTCCGGGTCCGTGCTAAATGAGCAGTTCTTC. This codes for CASSSGSVLNEQFF.